These 26 T cell receptor beta chains originate from one sample sequenced in a study of PD-L1 blockade in urothelial cancer. Sequencing used immunoSEQ multiplex PCR; TCRdb keeps in-frame clones, though not all of them. The sample includes some 100,000 clones, 80% to 90% of them seen just once. The time point here: pretreatment peripheral blood. Sequenced here: PBMCs, sampled around atezolizumab (anti-PD-L1) treatment. The origin of the receptors is an elderly woman with urothelial cancer.

The rearrangement links TRBV14 to TRBJ2-1, with D tentatively TRBD1 (5 bases). CDR3 length: 18 residues. CDR1 is SGHDN, CDR2 FVKESK, per germline. V lost 4 bases to trimming and J lost 5 bases, with 24 bases between them. The CDR3 loop reads CASSPAWGVGPKDNEQFF. Here the CDR3 DNA reads TGTGCCAGCAGCCCAGCGTGGGGCGTGGGTCCTAAGGACAATGAGCAGTTCTTC.

The chain joins TRBV5-1 to TRBJ1-1, with D perhaps TRBD1 (6 bases). CDR3 length equals 15 residues. Germline CDR1 reads SGHRS; CDR2 reads YFSETQ. The germline V and J ends were trimmed by 4 bases and 4 bases, with 17 bases remaining between them. Here the CDR3 DNA reads TGCGCCAGCAGCATAGCACAGGGTAGTGGCACTGAAGCTTTCTTT. It yields the protein CASSIAQGSGTEAFF. Combining the CDR3 with reference TRBV5-1 and TRBJ1-1 gives the whole variable domain KAGVTQTPRYLIKTRGQQVTLSCSPISGHRSVSWYQQTPGQGLQFLFEYFSETQRNKGNFPGRFSGRQFSNSRSEMNVSTLELGDSALYLCASSIAQGSGTEAFFGQGTRLTVV.

The chain uses TRBV30 and TRBJ1-5; 8 bases agree with TRBD1. The CDR3 length is 14 residues. The J segment lost 4 bases and the V segment lost 5 bases, leaving 7 bases of the junction unmatched. The germline V gene encodes CDR1 GTSNPN and CDR2 SVGIG (reference sequence). DNA of the CDR3: TGTGCCTGGGGATCCACAGGGGGTAATCAGCCCCAGCATTTT. This sequence encodes CAWGSTGGNQPQHF.

The chain uses TRBV2 and TRBJ1-4; D gene ambiguous. Germline V lookup: CDR1 SNHLY, CDR2 FYNNEI. V shed 3 bases and J shed 8 bases, with 7 bases lying between them. The CDR3 contains 12 residues. The CDR3 here is CASSERREKLFF. DNA of the CDR3: TGTGCCAGCAGTGAGAGGAGGGAAAAACTGTTTTTT.

The chain has TRBV5-1 and TRBJ1-4, with D hard to call. From germline, CDR1 is SGHRS and CDR2 YFSETQ. The CDR3 is 14 residues long. Between the trimmed V and J ends, which lost 5 bases and 5 bases, there was a span of 13 bases. The CDR3 sequence is CASSLTPSNEKLFF. DNA for the CDR3: TGCGCCAGCAGTTTGACACCCTCCAATGAAAAACTGTTTTTT.

J is TRBJ1-5 and V is TRBV10-1; unclear D gene. Looked up from germline, CDR1 is WNHNN and CDR2 is SYGVQD (reference sequence). The V end lost 4 bases, the J end lost 4 bases, and 8 bases lay between the germline ends. The CDR3 sequence is 13 residues long. CDR3 sequence: CASSATFNQPQHF. In DNA, the CDR3 is TGCGCCAGCAGTGCAACATTTAATCAGCCCCAGCATTTT.

The count of this clone is one. CDR3 amino acids: CASSAGNTEAFF. The CDR3 coding sequence is TGTGCCAGCAGTGCCGGGAACACTGAAGCTTTCTTT. The chain couples TRBV2 to TRBJ1-1, with no clear D. CDR3 length: 12 amino acids. V was cut by 4 bases and J by 1 base, with 4 bases left in between. The germline CDR1 and CDR2 sequences are SNHLY and FYNNEI.

The CDR3 protein is CASSVRYTGELFF. CDR3 nucleotide sequence: TGTGCCAGCAGTGTCAGGTACACCGGGGAGCTGTTTTTT. The rearrangement links TRBV2 to TRBJ2-2, with D unresolved. Trimming pared 4 bases from V and 3 bases from J, leaving 6 bases between. The CDR3 loop spans 13 amino acids. Per the germline V gene, CDR1 is SNHLY and CDR2 is FYNNEI. Filled out from reference TRBV2 and TRBJ2-2, the complete variable domain reads EPEVTQTPSHQVTQMGQEVILRCVPISNHLYFYWYRQILGQKVEFLVSFYNNEISEKSEIFDDQFSVERPDGSNFTLKIRSTKLEDSAMYFCASSVRYTGELFFGEGSRLTVL.

The V gene is TRBV27, the J gene TRBJ1-2; 7 nucleotides align to TRBD1. CDR1 is MNHEY and CDR2 is SMNVEV in the germline V gene (reference sequence). Germline trimming cut 5 bases from V and 1 base from J; bases unmatched to any gene: 4. CDR3 length: 14 residues. The CDR3 DNA reads TGTGCCAGCAGTCAGACAGGGTTTAACTATGGCTACACCTTC. This translates into CASSQTGFNYGYTF.

Comment on this clone: A junction end diverges from the germline sequence, so it may reflect a read error. In DNA, the CDR3 is TGTGCCAGCAGCTTAGCACTAGCGGCAAGCGGGGACTTC. This codes for CASSLALAASGDF. V usage is TRBV7-8 and J usage is TRBJ2-7; 8 bases fit TRBD2. There are 13 residues in the CDR3. Germline assignment: CDR1 SGHVS and CDR2 FQNEAQ.

This clone was detected only a few times. The rearrangement links TRBV21-1 to TRBJ1-1. TRBV21-1 is a listed pseudogene. The CDR3 totals 11 residues. The CDR3 coding sequence is TGTGCCAGCAGGCGGGGCACTGAAGCTTTCTTT. Its protein product is CASRRGTEAFF.

This chain uses TRBV27 with TRBJ1-1; 8 nucleotides match TRBD1. Germline assignment: CDR1 MNHEY and CDR2 SMNVEV (reference sequence). The ends lost 6 bases at V and 4 bases at J; junction bases unmatched: 7. CDR3 size: 14 residues. CDR3: CASRPRQGSTEAFF. The CDR3 DNA is TGTGCCAGCAGACCAAGACAGGGGAGCACTGAAGCTTTCTTT.

This chain connects TRBV19 to TRBJ2-1; 8 bases line up with TRBD1. The CDR3 is 15 amino acids. The junction had 6 bases not matched to a gene; V was cut back by 4 bases and J by 4 bases. Per germline, CDR1 LNHDA and CDR2 SQIVND (reference sequence). The CDR3 region is CASSTSGGRYNEQFF. In nucleotides, the CDR3 is TGTGCCAGTAGTACTTCAGGGGGCCGGTACAATGAGCAGTTCTTC. Using reference TRBV19 and TRBJ2-1 for the parts outside the CDR3, the full variable domain is DGGITQSPKYLFRKEGQNVTLSCEQNLNHDAMYWYRQDPGQGLRLIYYSQIVNDFQKGDIAEGYSVSREKKESFPLTVTSAQKNPTAFYLCASSTSGGRYNEQFFGPGTRLTVL.

A single count supports this clone. The chain employs TRBV13 and TRBJ2-1, with TRBD1 matching over 9 bases. The ends lost 5 bases at V and 12 bases at J; junction bases unmatched: 5. CDR3 length: 12 amino acids. CDR1 and CDR2 from the germline V gene are PRHDT and FYEKMQ (reference sequence). For the CDR3, the DNA is TGTGCCAGCAGCCCGTCACAGGGGGCGCAGTTCTTC. This gives the protein CASSPSQGAQFF.

The chain has TRBV5-4 and TRBJ2-7; 7 nucleotides agree with TRBD2. V gave up 4 bases and J gave up 3 bases; unmatched junction bases: 10. The germline V gene has CDR1 SGHNT and CDR2 YYREEE (reference sequence). This CDR3 region has 15 residues. DNA of the CDR3: TGTGCCAGCAGCCTAGTCGCCGGGACTATCTACGAGCAGTACTTC. Translated: CASSLVAGTIYEQYF. The variable domain in full, with the rest retrieved from reference TRBV5-4 and TRBJ2-7, is ETGVTQSPTHLIKTRGQQVTLRCSSQSGHNTVSWYQQALGQGPQFIFQYYREEENGRGNFPPRFSGLQFPNYSSELNVNALELDDSALYLCASSLVAGTIYEQYFGPGTRLTVT.

The chain recombines TRBV5-1 with TRBJ2-2; D ambiguous. Per the germline V gene, CDR1 is SGHRS and CDR2 is YFSETQ. Trimming took off 4 bases at V and 5 bases at J, with 12 bases between the two ends. The CDR3 contains 14 residues. For the CDR3, the DNA is TGCGCCAGCAGCCGCGGTGAAATGACCGGGGAGCTGTTTTTT. Amino acids: CASSRGEMTGELFF.

The chain employs TRBV14 and TRBJ1-1; 10 nucleotides agree with TRBD1. Germline V lookup: CDR1 SGHDN, CDR2 FVKESK. The CDR3 has 12 amino acids. With V trimmed by 2 bases and J by 14 bases, 5 bases remained unmatched. CDR3 protein: CASSQSDRGLFF. For the CDR3, the DNA is TGTGCCAGCAGCCAATCCGACAGGGGGCTCTTCTTT.

This clone has just one count. The rearrangement joins TRBV18 to TRBJ2-7; 10 bases fit TRBD1. The CDR3 has 14 residues. The V gene end was trimmed by 3 bases and the J gene end by 4 bases; junction bases not matched to a gene: 3. The V gene's germline CDR1 is KGHSH and CDR2 LQKENI. The CDR3 region has the DNA TGTGCCAGCTCACCCCGGACAGGGGGTTACGAGCAGTACTTC. Protein product: CASSPRTGGYEQYF.

The chain joins TRBV9 to TRBJ2-1, with a tentative D call TRBD2 (6 bases). The CDR3 contains 14 residues. V was clipped by 4 bases and J by 1 base, with 9 bases between them. CDR1 is SGDLS, CDR2 YYNGEE, per germline. The CDR3 nucleotides read TGTGCCAGCAGCCAGGACTATTCCTACAATGAGCAGTTCTTC. Its translation is CASSQDYSYNEQFF.

The chain links TRBV10-3 to TRBJ1-2; TRBD1 aligns across 10 bases. V lost 6 bases to trimming and J lost 10 bases; unmatched junction nucleotides: 14. This CDR3 has 15 residues. Germline-derived CDR1 and CDR2 are ENHRY and SYGVKD. CDR3 nucleotides: TGTGCCATCAGAGAAGACCGGGACAGGGGTGACTTCTACACCTTC. This gives the protein CAIREDRDRGDFYTF.

V usage is TRBV5-6 and J usage is TRBJ1-2; D perhaps matches TRBD1 (5 bases). The CDR3 runs 14 residues. Trimming pared 2 bases from V and 4 bases from J, leaving 12 bases between. Germline V gene sequence: CDR1 SGHDT, CDR2 YYEEEE. CDR3 amino acids: CASSLNQGAYGYTF. The CDR3 region has the DNA TGTGCCAGCAGCTTAAACCAGGGTGCCTATGGCTACACCTTC.

The CDR3 bases are TGTGCCAGCAGTCCCGACAGGGGAAGAACTGAAGCTTTCTTT. Translation gives CASSPDRGRTEAFF. V and J are TRBV28 and TRBJ1-1, with 8 positions matching TRBD1. The V segment lost 5 bases and the J segment 5 bases; nucleotides outside the gene matches: 7. Germline-derived CDR1 and CDR2 are MDHEN and SYDVKM. CDR3 size: 14 residues.

This clone was seen just once. The rearrangement uses TRBV30 and TRBJ2-7; D is ambiguous. CDR1 is GTSNPN and CDR2 is SVGIG in the germline V gene (reference sequence). The germline V and J ends were trimmed by 0 bases and 3 bases, with 9 bases remaining between them. This CDR3 has 13 residues. The CDR3 nucleotides read TGTGCCTGGAGTGTATCCAGGAACTACGAGCAGTACTTC. Translated, it gives CAWSVSRNYEQYF.

The rearrangement links TRBV7-9 to TRBJ2-1; 10 positions agree with TRBD1. Per the germline V gene, CDR1 is SEHNR and CDR2 is FQNEAQ (reference sequence). V dropped 4 bases and J dropped 1; count of bases not matched to a gene: 4. The CDR3 totals 16 residues. The CDR3 DNA reads as TGTGCCAGCAGCTCCGGGACAGGGGATTCCTACAATGAGCAGTTCTTC. Translation: CASSSGTGDSYNEQFF.

This chain links TRBV30 with TRBJ1-2, with D hard to call. V was cut by 3 bases and J by 4 bases, with 9 bases left in between. Germline V gene lookup returns CDR1 GTSNPN and CDR2 SVGIG (reference sequence). The CDR3 extends over 12 amino acids. CDR3: CAWRARGYGYTF. The CDR3 bases are TGTGCCTGGAGGGCAAGAGGCTATGGCTACACCTTC.

The rearrangement joins TRBV14 to TRBJ1-2; 8 bases align to TRBD1. CDR1 SGHDN and CDR2 FVKESK come from the germline V gene. The V segment lost 2 bases and the J segment 3 bases; nucleotides outside the gene matches: 5. This CDR3 region has 15 residues. The CDR3 region is CASSQMTGVDYGYTF. The CDR3 bases are TGTGCCAGCAGCCAAATGACAGGGGTGGACTATGGCTACACCTTC.